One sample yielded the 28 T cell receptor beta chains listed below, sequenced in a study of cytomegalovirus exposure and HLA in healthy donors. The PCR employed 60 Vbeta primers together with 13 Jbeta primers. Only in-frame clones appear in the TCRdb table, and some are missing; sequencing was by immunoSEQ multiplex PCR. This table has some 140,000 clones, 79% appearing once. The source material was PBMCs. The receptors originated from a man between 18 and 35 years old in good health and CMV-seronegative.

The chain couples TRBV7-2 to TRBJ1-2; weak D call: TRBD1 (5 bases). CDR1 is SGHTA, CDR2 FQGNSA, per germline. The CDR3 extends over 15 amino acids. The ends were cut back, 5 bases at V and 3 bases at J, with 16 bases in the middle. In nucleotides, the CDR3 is TGTGCCAGCAGCCAACCCCCGACAGCCTACTATGGCTACACCTTC. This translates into CASSQPPTAYYGYTF.

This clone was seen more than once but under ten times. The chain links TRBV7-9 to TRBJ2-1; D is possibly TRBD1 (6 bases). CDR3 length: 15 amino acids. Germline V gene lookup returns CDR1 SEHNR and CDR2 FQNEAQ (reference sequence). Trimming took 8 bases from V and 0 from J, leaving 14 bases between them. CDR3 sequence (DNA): TGTGCCAGCGGCGGCACAGGGAGCTCCTACAATGAGCAGTTCTTC. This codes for CASGGTGSSYNEQFF.

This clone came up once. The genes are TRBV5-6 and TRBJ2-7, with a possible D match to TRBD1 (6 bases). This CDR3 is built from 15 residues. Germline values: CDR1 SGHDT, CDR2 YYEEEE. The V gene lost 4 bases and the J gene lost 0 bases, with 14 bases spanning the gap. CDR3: CASSQKQGSSYEQYF. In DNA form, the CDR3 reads TGTGCCAGCAGCCAAAAACAGGGCAGCTCCTACGAGCAGTACTTC.

CDR3 DNA sequence: TGTGCCACCAGCAGAGACGAGGACACCGATAACTATGGCTACACCTTC. Translated, it gives CATSRDEDTDNYGYTF. The chain couples TRBV15 to TRBJ1-2; TRBD1 might be the D (5 bases). The CDR3 sequence is 16 residues long. Looked up from germline, CDR1 is LNHNV and CDR2 is YYDKDF (reference sequence). Trimming took off 0 bases at V and 1 base at J, with 12 bases between the two ends.

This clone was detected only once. In DNA, the CDR3 is TGTGCCAGCAGTTTAACTTCGACAGGTACCTACGAGCAGTACTTC. Amino acid sequence: CASSLTSTGTYEQYF. The rearrangement uses TRBV27 and TRBJ2-7; D may be TRBD1 (6 bases). CDR1 and CDR2 from the germline V gene are MNHEY and SMNVEV (reference sequence). The length of the CDR3 is 15 residues. Trimming shortened V by 2 bases and J by 2 bases, and 13 bases separated the two germline ends.

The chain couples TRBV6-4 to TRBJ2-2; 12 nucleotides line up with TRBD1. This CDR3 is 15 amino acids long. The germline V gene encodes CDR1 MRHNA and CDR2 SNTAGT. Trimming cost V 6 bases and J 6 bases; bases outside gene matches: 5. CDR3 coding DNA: TGTGCCAGCAGCCGGGACAGGGGGCTACCCGGGGAGCTGTTTTTT. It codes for CASSRDRGLPGELFF.

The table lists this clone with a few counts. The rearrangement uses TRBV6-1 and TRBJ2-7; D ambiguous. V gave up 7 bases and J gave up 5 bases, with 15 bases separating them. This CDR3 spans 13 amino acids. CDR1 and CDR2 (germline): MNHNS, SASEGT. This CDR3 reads CASTLYTPHEQYF. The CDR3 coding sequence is TGTGCCAGCACCCTTTATACACCCCACGAGCAGTACTTC.

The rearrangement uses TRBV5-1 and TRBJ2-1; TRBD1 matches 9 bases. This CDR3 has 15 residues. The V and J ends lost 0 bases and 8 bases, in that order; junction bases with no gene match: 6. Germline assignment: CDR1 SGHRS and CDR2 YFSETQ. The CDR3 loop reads CASSLGGQGIDEQFF. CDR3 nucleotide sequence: TGCGCCAGCAGCTTGGGGGGACAGGGAATCGATGAGCAGTTCTTC.

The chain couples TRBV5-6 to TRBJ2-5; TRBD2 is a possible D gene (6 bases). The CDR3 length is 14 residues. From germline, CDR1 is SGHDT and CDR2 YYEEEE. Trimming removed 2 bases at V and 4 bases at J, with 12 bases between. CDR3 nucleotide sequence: TGTGCCAGCAGCTTAGGACTAATGGGAGAGACCCAGTACTTC. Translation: CASSLGLMGETQYF. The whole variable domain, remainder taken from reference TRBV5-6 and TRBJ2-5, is DAGVTQSPTHLIKTRGQQVTLRCSPKSGHDTVSWYQQALGQGPQFIFQYYEEEERQRGNFPDRFSGHQFPNYSSELNVNALLLGDSALYLCASSLGLMGETQYFGPGTRLLVL.

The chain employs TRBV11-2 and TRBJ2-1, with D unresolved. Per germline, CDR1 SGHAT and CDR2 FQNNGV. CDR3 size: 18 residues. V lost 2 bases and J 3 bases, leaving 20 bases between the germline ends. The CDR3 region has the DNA TGTGCCAGCAGCTTACGGTCGACCGCCCTCAGAGGCTACAATGAGCAGTTCTTC. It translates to CASSLRSTALRGYNEQFF.

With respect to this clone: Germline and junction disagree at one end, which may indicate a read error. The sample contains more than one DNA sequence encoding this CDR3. CDR3 in amino acids: CASSFDGDTEAFF. DNA for the CDR3: TGCGCTAGCAGCTTCGACGGGGACACTGAAGCTTTCTTT. This rearrangement joins TRBV5-1 to TRBJ1-1; D gene unclear. The CDR3 is made up of 13 amino acids. Per germline, CDR1 SGHRS and CDR2 YFSETQ.

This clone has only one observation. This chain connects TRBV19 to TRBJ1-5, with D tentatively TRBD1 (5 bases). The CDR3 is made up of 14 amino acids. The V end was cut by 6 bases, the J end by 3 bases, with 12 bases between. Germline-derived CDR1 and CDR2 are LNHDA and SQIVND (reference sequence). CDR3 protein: CASSQGYDNQPQHF. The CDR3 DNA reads TGTGCCAGTAGCCAGGGTTATGACAATCAGCCCCAGCATTTT.

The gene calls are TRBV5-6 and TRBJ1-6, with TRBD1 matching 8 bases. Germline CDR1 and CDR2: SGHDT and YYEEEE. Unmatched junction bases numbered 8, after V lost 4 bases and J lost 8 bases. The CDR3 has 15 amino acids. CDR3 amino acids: CASSVGTGGYSPLHF. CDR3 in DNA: TGTGCCAGCAGCGTCGGGACAGGAGGTTATTCACCCCTCCACTTT.

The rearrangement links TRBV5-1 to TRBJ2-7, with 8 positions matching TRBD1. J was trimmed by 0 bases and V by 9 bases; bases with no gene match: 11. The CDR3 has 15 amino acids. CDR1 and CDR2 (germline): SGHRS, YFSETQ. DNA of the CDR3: TGCGCCACCCCTCAGGGGGCTCTGAGCTCCTACGAGCAGTACTTC. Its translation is CATPQGALSSYEQYF.

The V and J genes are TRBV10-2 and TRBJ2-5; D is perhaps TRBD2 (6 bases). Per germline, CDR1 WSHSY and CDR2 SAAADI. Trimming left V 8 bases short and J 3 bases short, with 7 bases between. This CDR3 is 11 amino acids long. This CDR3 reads CASAGKETQYF. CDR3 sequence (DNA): TGCGCCAGCGCGGGAAAAGAGACCCAGTACTTC.

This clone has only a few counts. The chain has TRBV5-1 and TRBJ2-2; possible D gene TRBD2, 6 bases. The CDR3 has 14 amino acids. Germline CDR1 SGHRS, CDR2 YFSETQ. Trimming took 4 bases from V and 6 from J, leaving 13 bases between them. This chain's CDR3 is CASSRDRGAGELFF. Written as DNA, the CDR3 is TGCGCCAGCAGCCGGGACCGCGGGGCCGGGGAGCTGTTTTTT.

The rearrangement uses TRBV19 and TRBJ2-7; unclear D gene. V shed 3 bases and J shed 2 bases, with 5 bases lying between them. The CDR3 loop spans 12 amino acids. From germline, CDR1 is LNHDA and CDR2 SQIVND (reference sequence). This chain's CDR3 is CASSIGPYEQYF. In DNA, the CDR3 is TGTGCCAGTAGTATCGGTCCCTACGAGCAGTACTTC.

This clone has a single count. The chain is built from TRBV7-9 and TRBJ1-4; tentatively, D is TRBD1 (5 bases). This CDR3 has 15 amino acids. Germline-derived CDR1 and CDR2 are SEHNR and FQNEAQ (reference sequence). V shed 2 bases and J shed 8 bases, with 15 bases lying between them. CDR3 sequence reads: CASSLKQVDGEKLFF. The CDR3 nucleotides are TGTGCCAGCAGCTTAAAACAGGTCGATGGGGAAAAACTGTTTTTT.

The CDR3 sequence is CASSETYEQYF. The CDR3 region has the DNA TGTGCCAGCAGCGAGACTTACGAGCAGTACTTC. The V call is TRBV2, the J call TRBJ2-7; no clear D gene. Germline values: CDR1 SNHLY, CDR2 FYNNEI. This CDR3 spans 11 amino acids. V was clipped by 6 bases and J by 4 bases, with 7 bases between them.

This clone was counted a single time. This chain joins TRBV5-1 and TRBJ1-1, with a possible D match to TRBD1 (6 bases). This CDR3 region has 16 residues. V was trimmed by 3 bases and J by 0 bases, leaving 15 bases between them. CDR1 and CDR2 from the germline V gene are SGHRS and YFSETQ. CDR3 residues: CASSSGQLSMNTEAFF. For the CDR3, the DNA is TGCGCCAGCAGCTCAGGACAGCTATCAATGAACACTGAAGCTTTCTTT.

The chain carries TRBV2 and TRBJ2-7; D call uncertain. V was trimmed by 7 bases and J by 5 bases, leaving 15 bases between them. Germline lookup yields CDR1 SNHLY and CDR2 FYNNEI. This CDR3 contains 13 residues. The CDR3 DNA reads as TGTGCCAGCAAAGACCCAGGCAGAAACGAGCAGTACTTC. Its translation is CASKDPGRNEQYF.

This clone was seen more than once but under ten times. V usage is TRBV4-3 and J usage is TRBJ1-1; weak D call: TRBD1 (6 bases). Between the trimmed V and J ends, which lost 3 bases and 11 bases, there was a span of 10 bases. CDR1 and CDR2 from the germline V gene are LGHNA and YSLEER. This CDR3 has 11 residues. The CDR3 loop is CASSHNRVAFF. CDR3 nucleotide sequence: TGCGCCAGCAGCCATAACAGGGTTGCTTTCTTT.

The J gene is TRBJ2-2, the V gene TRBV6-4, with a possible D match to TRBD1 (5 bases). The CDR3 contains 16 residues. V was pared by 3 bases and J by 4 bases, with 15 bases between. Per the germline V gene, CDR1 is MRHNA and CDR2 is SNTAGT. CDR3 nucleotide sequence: TGTGCCAGCAGTGATAGTCAGGGATCGAGCACCGGGGAGCTGTTTTTT. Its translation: CASSDSQGSSTGELFF.

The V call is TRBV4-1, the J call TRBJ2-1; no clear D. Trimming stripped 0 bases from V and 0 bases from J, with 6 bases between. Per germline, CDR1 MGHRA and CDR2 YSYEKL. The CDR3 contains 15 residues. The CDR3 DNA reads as TGCGCCAGCAGCCAAGATAGACTCTCCTACAATGAGCAGTTCTTC. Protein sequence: CASSQDRLSYNEQFF.

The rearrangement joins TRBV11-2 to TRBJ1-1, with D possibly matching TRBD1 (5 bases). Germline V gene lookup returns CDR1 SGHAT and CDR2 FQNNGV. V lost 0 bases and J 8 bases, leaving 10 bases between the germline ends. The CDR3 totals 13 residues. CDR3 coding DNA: TGTGCCAGCAGCTTAGAGTGGGGCAGAGAAGCTTTCTTT. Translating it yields CASSLEWGREAFF. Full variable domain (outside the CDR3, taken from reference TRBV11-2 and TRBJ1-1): EAGVAQSPRYKIIEKRQSVAFWCNPISGHATLYWYQQILGQGPKLLIQFQNNGVVDDSQLPKDRFSAERLKGVDSTLKIQPAKLEDSAVYLCASSLEWGREAFFGQGTRLTVV.

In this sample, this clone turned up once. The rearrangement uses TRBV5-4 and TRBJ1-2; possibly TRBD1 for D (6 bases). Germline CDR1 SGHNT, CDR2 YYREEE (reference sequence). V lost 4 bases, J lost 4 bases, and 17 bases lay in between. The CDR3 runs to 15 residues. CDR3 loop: CASSPGLGGGYGYTF. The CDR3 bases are TGTGCCAGCAGCCCCGGTTTAGGGGGGGGCTATGGCTACACCTTC.

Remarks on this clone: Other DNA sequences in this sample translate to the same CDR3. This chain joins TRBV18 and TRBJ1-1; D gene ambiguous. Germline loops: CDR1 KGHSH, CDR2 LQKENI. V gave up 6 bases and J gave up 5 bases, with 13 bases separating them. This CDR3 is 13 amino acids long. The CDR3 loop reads CASSPPGGTEAFF. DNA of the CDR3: TGTGCCAGCTCCCCGCCCGGCGGGACTGAAGCTTTCTTT.

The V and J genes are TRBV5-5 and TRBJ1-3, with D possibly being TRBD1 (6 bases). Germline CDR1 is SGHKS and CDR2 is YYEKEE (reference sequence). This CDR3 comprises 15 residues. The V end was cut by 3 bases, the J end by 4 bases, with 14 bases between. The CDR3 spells CASSSNRETGNTIYF. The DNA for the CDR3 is TGTGCCAGCAGCTCTAACAGGGAGACCGGAAACACCATATATTTT.